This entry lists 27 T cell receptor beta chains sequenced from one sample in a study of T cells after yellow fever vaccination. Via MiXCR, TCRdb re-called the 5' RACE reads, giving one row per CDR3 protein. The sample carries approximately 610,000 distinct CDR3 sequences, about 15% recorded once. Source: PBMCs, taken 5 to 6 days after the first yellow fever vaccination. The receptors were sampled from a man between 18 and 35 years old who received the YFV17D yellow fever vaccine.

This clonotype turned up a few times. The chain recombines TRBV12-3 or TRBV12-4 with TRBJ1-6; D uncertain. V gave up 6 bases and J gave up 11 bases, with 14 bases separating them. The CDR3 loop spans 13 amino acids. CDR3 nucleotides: TGTGCCAGCAGCCTCGGGTATCAGACACCCCTCCACTTT. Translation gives CASSLGYQTPLHF.

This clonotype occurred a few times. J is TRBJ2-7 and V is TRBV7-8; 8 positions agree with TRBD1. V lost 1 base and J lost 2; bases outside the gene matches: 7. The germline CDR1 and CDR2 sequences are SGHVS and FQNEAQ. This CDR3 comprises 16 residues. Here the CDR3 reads CASSLDGQGATYEQYF. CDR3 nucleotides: TGTGCCAGCAGCTTAGATGGGCAGGGGGCCACCTACGAGCAGTACTTC.

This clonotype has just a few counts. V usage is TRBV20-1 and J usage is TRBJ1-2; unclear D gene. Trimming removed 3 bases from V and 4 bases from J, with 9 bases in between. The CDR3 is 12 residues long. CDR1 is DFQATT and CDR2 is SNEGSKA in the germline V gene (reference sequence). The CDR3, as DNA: TGCAGTGCTAGCCCCACAGTCTATGGCTACACCTTC. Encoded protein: CSASPTVYGYTF.

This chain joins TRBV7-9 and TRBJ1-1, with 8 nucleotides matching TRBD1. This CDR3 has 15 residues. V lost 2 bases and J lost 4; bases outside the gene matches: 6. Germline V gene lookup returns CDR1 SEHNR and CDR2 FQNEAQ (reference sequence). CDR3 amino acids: CASSLSGGWGTEAFF. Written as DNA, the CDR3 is TGTGCCAGCAGCTTATCAGGGGGCTGGGGCACTGAAGCTTTCTTT.

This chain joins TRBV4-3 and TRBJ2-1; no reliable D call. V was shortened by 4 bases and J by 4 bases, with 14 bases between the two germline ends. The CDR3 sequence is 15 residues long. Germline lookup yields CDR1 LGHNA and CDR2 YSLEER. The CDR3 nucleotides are TGCGCCAGCAGCCTGTTCGTTAATAGTTACAATGAGCAGTTCTTC. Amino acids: CASSLFVNSYNEQFF.

CDR3 loop: CATSGRTGINPSLVNEQFF. CDR3 bases: TGTGCCACCAGTGGCAGGACAGGGATAAACCCCAGTCTCGTCAATGAGCAGTTCTTC. This rearrangement joins TRBV24-1 to TRBJ2-1; TRBD1 aligns across 8 bases. The ends lost 5 bases at V and 6 bases at J; junction bases unmatched: 20. The germline V gene has CDR1 KGHDR and CDR2 SFDVKD. The CDR3 contains 19 residues.

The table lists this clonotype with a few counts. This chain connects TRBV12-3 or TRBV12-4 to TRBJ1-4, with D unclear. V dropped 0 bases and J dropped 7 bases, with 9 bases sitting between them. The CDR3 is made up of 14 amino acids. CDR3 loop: CASSLAGSAEKLFF. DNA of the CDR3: TGTGCCAGCAGTTTAGCGGGCTCTGCTGAAAAACTGTTTTTT.

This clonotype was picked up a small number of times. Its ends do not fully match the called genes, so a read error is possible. The CDR3 here is CASNLAGGSDTQYF. CDR3 bases: TGTGCCAGCAACTTAGCGGGGGGTTCAGATACGCAGTATTTT. The chain joins TRBV7-2 to TRBJ2-3, with 10 bases that match TRBD2. CDR1 SGHTA and CDR2 FQGNSA come from the germline V gene. The CDR3 totals 14 residues.

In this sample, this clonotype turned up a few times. CDR3 amino acids: CASSLAGRLGNTIYF. The CDR3 DNA follows: TGTGCCAGCAGCTTAGCTGGGCGGCTGGGAAACACCATATATTTT. This chain links TRBV7-2 with TRBJ1-3, with D unclear. The CDR3 extends over 15 amino acids. Trimming cost V 0 bases and J 4 bases, with 10 bases left between them. CDR1 SGHTA and CDR2 FQGNSA come from the germline V gene.

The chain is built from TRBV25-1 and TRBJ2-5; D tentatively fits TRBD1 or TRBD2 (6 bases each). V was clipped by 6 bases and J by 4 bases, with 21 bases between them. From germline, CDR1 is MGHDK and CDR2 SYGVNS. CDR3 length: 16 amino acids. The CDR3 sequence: CASRGSLRGRGETQYF. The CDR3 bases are TGTGCCAGCAGAGGTTCCCTCCGGGGGCGAGGAGAGACCCAGTACTTC.

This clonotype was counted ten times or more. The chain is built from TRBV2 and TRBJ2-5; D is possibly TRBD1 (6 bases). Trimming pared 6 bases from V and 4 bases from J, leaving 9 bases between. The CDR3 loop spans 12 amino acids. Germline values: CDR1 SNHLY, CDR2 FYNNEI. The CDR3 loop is CASRADRETQYF. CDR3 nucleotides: TGTGCCAGCAGGGCGGACAGAGAGACCCAGTACTTC.

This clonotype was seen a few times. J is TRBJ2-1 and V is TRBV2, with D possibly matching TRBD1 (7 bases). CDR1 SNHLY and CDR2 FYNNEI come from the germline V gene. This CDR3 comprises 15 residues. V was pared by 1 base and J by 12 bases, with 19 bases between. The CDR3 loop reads CASSEGLQGLSGQFF. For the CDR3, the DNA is TGTGCCAGCAGTGAAGGTCTACAGGGGCTTAGCGGGCAGTTCTTC.

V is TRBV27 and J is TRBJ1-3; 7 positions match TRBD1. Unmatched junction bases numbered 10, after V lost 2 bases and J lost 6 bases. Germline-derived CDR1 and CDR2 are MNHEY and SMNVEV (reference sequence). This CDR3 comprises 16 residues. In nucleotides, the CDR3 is TGTGCCAGCAGTTTAGAGGGGGCGAATCGTGAAAACACCATATATTTT. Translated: CASSLEGANRENTIYF.

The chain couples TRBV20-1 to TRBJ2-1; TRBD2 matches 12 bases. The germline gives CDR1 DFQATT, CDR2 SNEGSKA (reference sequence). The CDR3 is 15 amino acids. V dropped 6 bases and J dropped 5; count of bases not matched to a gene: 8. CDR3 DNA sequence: TGCAGTGCCGACCGGACTAGCGGGGCCGACAATGAGCAGTTCTTC. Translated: CSADRTSGADNEQFF.

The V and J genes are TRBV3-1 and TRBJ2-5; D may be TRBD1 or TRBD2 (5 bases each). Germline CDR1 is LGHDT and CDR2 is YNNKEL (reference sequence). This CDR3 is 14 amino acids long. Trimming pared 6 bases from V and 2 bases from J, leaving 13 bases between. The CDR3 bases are TGTGCCAGCAGACAATCTTGGGGGCAAGAGACCCAGTACTTC. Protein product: CASRQSWGQETQYF.

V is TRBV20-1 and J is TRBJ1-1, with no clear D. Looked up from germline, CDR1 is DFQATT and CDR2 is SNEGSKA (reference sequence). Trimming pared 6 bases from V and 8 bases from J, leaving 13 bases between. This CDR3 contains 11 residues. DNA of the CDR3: TGCAGTGCAGGAGACACCAGAGAAGCTTTCTTT. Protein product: CSAGDTREAFF.

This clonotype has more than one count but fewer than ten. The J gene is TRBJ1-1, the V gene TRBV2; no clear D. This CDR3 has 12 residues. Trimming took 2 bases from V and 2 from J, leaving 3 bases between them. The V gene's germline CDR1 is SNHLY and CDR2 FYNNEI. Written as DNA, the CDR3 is TGTGCCAGCAGTGAAAGCAACACTGAAGCTTTCTTT. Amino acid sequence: CASSESNTEAFF.

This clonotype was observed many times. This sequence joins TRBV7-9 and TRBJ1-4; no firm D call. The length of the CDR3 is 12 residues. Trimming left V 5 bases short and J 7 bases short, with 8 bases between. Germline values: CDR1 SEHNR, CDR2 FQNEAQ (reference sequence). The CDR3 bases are TGTGCCAGCAGCAAGATGAGTGAAAAACTGTTTTTT. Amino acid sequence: CASSKMSEKLFF.

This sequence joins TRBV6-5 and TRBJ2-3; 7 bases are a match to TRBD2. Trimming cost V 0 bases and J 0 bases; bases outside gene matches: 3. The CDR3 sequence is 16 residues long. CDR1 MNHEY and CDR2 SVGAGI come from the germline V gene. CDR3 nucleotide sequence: TGTGCCAGCAGTTACTCGAAGCGGGGCAGCACAGATACGCAGTATTTT. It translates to CASSYSKRGSTDTQYF.

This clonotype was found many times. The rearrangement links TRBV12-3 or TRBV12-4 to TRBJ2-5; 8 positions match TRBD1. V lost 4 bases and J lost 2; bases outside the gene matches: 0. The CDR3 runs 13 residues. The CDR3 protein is CASSWTGQETQYF. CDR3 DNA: TGTGCCAGCAGTTGGACAGGGCAAGAGACCCAGTACTTC.

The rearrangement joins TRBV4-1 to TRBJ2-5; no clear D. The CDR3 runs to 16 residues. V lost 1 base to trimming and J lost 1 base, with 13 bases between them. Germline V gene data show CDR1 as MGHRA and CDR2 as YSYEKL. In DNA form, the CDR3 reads TGCGCCAGCAGCCAAGGAGCTTGGACGGTCCAAGAGACCCAGTACTTC. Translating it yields CASSQGAWTVQETQYF.

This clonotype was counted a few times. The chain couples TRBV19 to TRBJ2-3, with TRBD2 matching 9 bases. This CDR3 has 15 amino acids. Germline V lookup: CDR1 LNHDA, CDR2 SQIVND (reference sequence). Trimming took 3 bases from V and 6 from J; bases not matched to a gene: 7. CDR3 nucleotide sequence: TGTGCCAGTAGTATTGGCGGCGGGGGGGCGGATACGCAGTATTTT. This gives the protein CASSIGGGGADTQYF.

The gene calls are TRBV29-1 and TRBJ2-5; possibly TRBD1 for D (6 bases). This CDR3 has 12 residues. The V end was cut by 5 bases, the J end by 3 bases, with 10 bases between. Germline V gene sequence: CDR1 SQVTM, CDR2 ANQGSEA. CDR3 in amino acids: CSVQRTEETQYF. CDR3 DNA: TGCAGCGTTCAAAGGACAGAAGAGACCCAGTACTTC.

The chain's CDR3 is CASSLRLLCEQYV. CDR3 nucleotides: TGTGCCAGCAGCCTAAGGCTCCTCTGCGAGCAGTACGTC. This chain links TRBV5-6 with TRBJ2-7; D remains unclear. Germline values: CDR1 SGHDT, CDR2 YYEEEE. CDR3 length: 13 amino acids. Trimming stripped 4 bases from V and 6 bases from J, with 14 bases between.

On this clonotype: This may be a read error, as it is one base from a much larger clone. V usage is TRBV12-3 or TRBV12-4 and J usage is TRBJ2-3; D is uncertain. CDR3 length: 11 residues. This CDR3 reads CASRITATQYF. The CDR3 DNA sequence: TGTGCCAGCAGGATCACAGCTACGCAGTATTTT.

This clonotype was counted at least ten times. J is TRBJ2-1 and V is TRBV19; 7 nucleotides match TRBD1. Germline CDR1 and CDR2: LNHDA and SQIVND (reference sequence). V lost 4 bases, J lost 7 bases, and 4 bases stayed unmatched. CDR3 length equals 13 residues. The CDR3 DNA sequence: TGTGCCAGTAGTACTTACAGGGGTAATGAGCAGTTCTTC. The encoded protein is CASSTYRGNEQFF.

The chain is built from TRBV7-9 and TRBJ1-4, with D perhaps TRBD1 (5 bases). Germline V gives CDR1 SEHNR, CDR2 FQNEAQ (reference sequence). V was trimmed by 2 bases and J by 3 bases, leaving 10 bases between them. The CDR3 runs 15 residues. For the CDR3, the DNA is TGTGCCAGCAGCTTACTTCGGGGCTCTAATGAAAAACTGTTTTTT. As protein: CASSLLRGSNEKLFF.